The clone carrying this T cell receptor beta chain has a handful of counts. The antigen is undetermined. This sample was included in a study of CD8 T cells in ankylosing spondylitis. General study points: Disease-linked clones were reportedly significantly enriched in matched ankylosing spondylitis synovial fluid. There were earlier reports of some motif variants in reactive arthritis synovial fluid and blood. In peripheral blood, disease-linked CD8+ clones occurred at relatively low frequencies. There was a TCR beta motif, made of several highly homologous variants, that appeared characteristic of ankylosing spondylitis blood.

Quantitative barcoded 5'-RACE was used to prepare TCR beta libraries. TCRdb independently ran MiXCR on the 5' RACE reads; one entry per CDR3 protein. The table has roughly 700,000 distinct CDR3 sequences, roughly 20% seen once. This CDR3 spans 16 amino acids. Germline CDR1 is SGHTA and CDR2 is FQGNSA. V dropped 4 bases and J dropped 7; count of bases not matched to a gene: 12. This chain connects TRBV7-2 to TRBJ2-1; the match to TRBD2 covers 8 bases. Sequencing was carried out using blood, either unsorted or a sorted T cell fraction (not recorded which). The clonotype comes from a male donor with ankylosing spondylitis. The CDR3 bases are TGTGCCAGCAGCTCGCAGCCGGGACTAGGTTTGAATGAGCAGTTCTTC. This gives the protein CASSSQPGLGLNEQFF.